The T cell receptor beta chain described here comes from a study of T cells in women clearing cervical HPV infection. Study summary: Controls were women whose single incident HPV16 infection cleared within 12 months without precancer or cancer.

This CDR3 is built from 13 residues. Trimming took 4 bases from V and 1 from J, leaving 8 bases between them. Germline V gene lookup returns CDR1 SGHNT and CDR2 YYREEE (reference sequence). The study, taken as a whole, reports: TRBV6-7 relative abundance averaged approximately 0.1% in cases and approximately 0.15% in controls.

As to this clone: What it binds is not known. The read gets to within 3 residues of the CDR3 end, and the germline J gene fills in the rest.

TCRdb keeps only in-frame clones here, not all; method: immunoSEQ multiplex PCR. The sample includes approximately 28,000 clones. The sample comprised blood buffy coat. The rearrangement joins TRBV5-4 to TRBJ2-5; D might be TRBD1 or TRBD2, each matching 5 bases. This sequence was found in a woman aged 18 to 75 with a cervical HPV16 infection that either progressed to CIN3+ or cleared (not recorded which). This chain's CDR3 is CASSPRGQETQYF. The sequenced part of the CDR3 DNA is TGTGCCAGCAGCCCGAGGGGCCAAGAGACC.